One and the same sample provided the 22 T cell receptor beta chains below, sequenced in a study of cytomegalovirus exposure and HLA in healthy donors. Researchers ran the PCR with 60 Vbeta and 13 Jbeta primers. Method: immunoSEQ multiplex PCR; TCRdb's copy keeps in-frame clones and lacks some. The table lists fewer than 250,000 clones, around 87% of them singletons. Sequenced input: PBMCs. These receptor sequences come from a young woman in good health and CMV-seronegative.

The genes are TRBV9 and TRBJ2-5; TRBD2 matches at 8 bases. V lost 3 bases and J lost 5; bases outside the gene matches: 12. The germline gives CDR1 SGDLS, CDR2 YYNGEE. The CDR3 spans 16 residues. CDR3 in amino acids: CASSAEGSGRGETQYF. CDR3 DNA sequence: TGTGCCAGCAGCGCAGAAGGAAGCGGGAGAGGGGAGACCCAGTACTTC.

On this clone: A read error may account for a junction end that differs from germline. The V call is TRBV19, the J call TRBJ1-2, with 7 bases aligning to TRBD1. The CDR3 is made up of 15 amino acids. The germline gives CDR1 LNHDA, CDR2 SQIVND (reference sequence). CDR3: CVSSTRQGENYGYTF. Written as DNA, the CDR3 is TGTGTCAGTAGTACCCGACAGGGTGAAAACTATGGCTACACCTTC.

CDR3 protein: CACGDRAQETQYF. The CDR3 DNA follows: TGTGCCTGCGGGGACAGAGCCCAAGAGACCCAGTACTTC. The chain is built from TRBV30 and TRBJ2-5; 7 nucleotides match TRBD1. The CDR3 length is 13 residues. In germline, CDR1 is GTSNPN, CDR2 SVGIG (reference sequence). Germline trimming cut 6 bases from V and 1 base from J; bases unmatched to any gene: 5.

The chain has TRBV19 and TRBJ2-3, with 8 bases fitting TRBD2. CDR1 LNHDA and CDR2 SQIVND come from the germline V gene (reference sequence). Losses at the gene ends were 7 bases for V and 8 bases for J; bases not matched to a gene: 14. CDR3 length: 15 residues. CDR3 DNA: TGTGCCAGTACCCCAGCGGGGGTAACTAGCGGTACGCAGTATTTT. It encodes CASTPAGVTSGTQYF.

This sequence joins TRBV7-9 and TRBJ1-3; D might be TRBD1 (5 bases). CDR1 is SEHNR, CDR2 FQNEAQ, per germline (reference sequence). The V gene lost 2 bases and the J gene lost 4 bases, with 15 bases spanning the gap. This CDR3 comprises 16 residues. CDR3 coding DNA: TGTGCCAGCAGCTTAAACGCGGGGGGTCGGGGAAACACCATATATTTT. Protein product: CASSLNAGGRGNTIYF.

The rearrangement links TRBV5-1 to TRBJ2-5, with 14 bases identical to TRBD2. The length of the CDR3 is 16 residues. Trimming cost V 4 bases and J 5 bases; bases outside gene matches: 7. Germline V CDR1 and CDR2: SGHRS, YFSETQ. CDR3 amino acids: CASSRGTSGSSETQYF. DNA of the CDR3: TGCGCCAGCAGCCGGGGGACTAGCGGGAGTTCGGAGACCCAGTACTTC. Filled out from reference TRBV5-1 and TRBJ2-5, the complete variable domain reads KAGVTQTPRYLIKTRGQQVTLSCSPISGHRSVSWYQQTPGQGLQFLFEYFSETQRNKGNFPGRFSGRQFSNSRSEMNVSTLELGDSALYLCASSRGTSGSSETQYFGPGTRLLVL.

DNA of the CDR3: TGTGCCAGCAGCTTAGACGGGACAGGGGGCTTCTACAATGAGCAGTTCTTC. As protein: CASSLDGTGGFYNEQFF. The chain couples TRBV7-9 to TRBJ2-1, with 12 bases matching TRBD1. The CDR3 covers 17 residues. From germline, CDR1 is SEHNR and CDR2 FQNEAQ (reference sequence). V was clipped by 1 base and J by 3 bases; unmatched bases: 4.

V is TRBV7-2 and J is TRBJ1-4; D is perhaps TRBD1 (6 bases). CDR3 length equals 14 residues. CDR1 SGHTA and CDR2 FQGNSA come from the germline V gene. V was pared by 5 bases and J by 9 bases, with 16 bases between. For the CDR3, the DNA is TGTGCCAGCAGCGGGGGGGGCGCATTGAAAAAACTGTTTTTT. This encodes CASSGGGALKKLFF.

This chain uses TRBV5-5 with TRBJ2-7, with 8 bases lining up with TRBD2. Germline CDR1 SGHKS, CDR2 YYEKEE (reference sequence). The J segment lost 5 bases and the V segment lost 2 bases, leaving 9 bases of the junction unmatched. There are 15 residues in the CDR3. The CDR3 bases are TGTGCCAGCAGCTTCGGCGGGGGCGGGGGGAACGAGCAGTACTTC. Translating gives CASSFGGGGGNEQYF.

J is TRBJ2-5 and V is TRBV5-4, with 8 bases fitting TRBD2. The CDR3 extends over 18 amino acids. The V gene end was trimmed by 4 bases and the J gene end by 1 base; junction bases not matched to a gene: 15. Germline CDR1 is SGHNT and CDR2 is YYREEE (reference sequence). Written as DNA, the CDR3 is TGTGCCAGCAGCCTGGGCGCTCCGGGACTAGGCCCCCAAGAGACCCAGTACTTC. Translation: CASSLGAPGLGPQETQYF.

CDR3: CASLQGQNTGELFF. The CDR3 DNA reads as TGTGCCAGCCTTCAGGGGCAGAACACCGGGGAGCTGTTTTTT. The chain uses TRBV2 and TRBJ2-2; tentatively, D is TRBD1 (6 bases). The CDR3 has 14 residues. V dropped 8 bases and J dropped 1 base, with 11 bases sitting between them. Per the germline V gene, CDR1 is SNHLY and CDR2 is FYNNEI.

This CDR3 is CASSLVPGNEQFF. DNA for the CDR3: TGTGCCAGCAGCTTAGTCCCCGGCAATGAGCAGTTCTTC. J is TRBJ2-1 and V is TRBV7-9; no reliable D call. Between the trimmed V and J ends, which lost 1 base and 6 bases, there was a span of 7 bases. CDR3 length: 13 amino acids. Germline CDR1 is SEHNR and CDR2 is FQNEAQ (reference sequence).

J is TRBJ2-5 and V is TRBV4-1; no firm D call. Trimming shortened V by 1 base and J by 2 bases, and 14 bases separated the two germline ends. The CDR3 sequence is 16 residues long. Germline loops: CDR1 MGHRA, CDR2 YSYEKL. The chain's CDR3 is CASSQAATALQETQYF. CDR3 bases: TGCGCCAGCAGCCAAGCAGCAACAGCTTTACAAGAGACCCAGTACTTC.

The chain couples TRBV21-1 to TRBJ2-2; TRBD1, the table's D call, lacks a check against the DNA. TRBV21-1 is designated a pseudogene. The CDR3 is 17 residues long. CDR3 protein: CASNYCPDRRSAGELFF. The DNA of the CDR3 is TGTGCCAGCAACTACTGCCCGGACAGGCGGAGTGCCGGGGAGCTGTTTTTT.

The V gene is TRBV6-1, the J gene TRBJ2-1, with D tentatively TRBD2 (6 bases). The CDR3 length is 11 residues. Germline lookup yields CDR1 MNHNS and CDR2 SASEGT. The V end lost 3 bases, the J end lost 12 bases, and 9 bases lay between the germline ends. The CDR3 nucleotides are TGTGCCAGCAGTGATAGCGGAGCGCAGTTCTTC. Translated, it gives CASSDSGAQFF.

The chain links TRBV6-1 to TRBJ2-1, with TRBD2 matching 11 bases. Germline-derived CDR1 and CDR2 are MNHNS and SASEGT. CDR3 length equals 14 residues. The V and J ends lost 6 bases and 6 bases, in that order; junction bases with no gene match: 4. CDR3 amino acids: CASRLAGVINEQFF. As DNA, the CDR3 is TGTGCCAGCAGACTAGCGGGAGTTATCAATGAGCAGTTCTTC.

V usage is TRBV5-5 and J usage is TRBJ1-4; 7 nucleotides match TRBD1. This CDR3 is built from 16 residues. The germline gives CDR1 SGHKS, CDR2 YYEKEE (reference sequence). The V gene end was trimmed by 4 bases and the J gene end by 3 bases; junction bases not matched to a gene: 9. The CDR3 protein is CASSPDPGTANEKLFF. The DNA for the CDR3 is TGTGCCAGCAGCCCAGACCCCGGGACAGCTAATGAAAAACTGTTTTTT. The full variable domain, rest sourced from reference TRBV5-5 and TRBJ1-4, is DAGVTQSPTHLIKTRGQQVTLRCSPISGHKSVSWYQQVLGQGPQFIFQYYEKEERGRGNFPDRFSARQFPNYSSELNVNALLLGDSALYLCASSPDPGTANEKLFFGSGTQLSVL.

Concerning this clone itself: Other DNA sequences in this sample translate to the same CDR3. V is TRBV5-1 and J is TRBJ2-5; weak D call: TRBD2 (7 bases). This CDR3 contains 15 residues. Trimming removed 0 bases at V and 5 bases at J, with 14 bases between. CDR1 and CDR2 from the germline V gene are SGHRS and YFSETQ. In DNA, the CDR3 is TGCGCCAGCAGCTTGGGACTAGCAGGGGCGGAGACCCAGTACTTC. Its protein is CASSLGLAGAETQYF.

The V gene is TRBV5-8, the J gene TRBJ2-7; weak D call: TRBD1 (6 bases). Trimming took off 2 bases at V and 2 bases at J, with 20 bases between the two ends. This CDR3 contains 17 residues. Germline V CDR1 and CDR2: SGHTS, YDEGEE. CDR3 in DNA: TGTGCCAGCAGCTTACCCCGGACTTGGACAGCTCCCTACGAGCAGTACTTC. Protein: CASSLPRTWTAPYEQYF.

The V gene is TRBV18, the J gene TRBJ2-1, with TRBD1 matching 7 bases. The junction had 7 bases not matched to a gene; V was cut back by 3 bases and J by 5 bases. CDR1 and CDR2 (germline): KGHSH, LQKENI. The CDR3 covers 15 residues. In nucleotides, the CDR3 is TGTGCCAGCTCACCGAGGACCGGGACAGACAATGAGCAGTTCTTC. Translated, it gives CASSPRTGTDNEQFF.

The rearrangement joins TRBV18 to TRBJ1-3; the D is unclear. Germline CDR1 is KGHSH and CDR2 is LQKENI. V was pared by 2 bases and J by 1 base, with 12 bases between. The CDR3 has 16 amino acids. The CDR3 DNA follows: TGTGCCAGCTCACCATTCAAGGGAGAATCTGGAAACACCATATATTTT. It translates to CASSPFKGESGNTIYF.

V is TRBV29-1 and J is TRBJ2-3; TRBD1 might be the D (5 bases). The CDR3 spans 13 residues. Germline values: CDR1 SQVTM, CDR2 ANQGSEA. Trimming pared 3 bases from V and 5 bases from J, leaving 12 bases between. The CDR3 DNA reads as TGCAGCGTTGATCAGGGTGGAAAAGATACGCAGTATTTT. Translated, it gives CSVDQGGKDTQYF.